This T cell receptor beta chain was sequenced in a study of cytomegalovirus exposure and HLA in healthy donors listed by TCRdb under 2017. Background for the entire study: An earlier analysis of approximately 590 of the donors reported 250 to 350 Gb of sequence data and around 120 million unique TCR beta sequences from some 180 million T cells. Across under 500 genotyped donors of the cohort, an average of approximately 200,000 unique TCR beta nucleotide sequences per donor were sequenced, and roughly a sixth of those sequences were non-productive. Every repertoire in the discovery cohort had been generated on one and the same sequencing platform. In a later analysis, previously published TCR beta repertoires from about 640 donors were re-analyzed and high-resolution HLA genotyping was added so that TCR occurrence patterns could be studied. In addition to the first cohort of 666 subjects, a separate validation cohort of 100 to 150 different subjects was used. Rather than using new phenotypic data, the later analysis identified candidate immune exposures from TCR beta sequences and from how often those sequences occurred across donors. The study used immunosequencing to profile the T cell repertoires of several hundred subjects and linked those repertoires to cytomegalovirus serostatus. The number of typed donors differed by locus: about 629-630 for A, B, C, DRB1 and DQB1; about 520 for DQA1; some 590 for DPA1; and some 430 for DPB1. An earlier analysis of several hundred of the donors applied high-throughput TCR beta sequencing to assess whether each TCR beta V gene segment acted as functional or pseudogenic. Because of strong linkage in the cohort, a handful of DR-DQ haplotypes were treated as single units for association and clustering. Genome-wide SNP genotypes for about 60% of the roughly 670 donors were used in a later genetic analysis, which treated that subset as a discovery cohort. Among the roughly 400 genotyped donors, more than 70% belonged to the genetic ancestry cluster associated with self-reported Caucasian donors. Donor age, sex, ethnicity and CMV serostatus were collected together with the repertoire data. The study aimed to test whether signatures of past pathogen exposure could be identified by cataloging public T cell receptors. To predict cytomegalovirus infection status, the study brought together high-throughput TCR immunosequencing, statistical association of individual TCRs with disease status, and machine learning. HLA typing included class I and class II loci at four-digit resolution. An early release covering approximately 600 HLA-typed donors comprised about 320 gigabases of sequencing data and 85 million to 100 million unique TCR sequences. General findings and caveats noted by the study authors: A further reported finding was that TCR beta sequences accurately predicted the HLA-A and HLA-B alleles for most subjects in the first cohort. HLA typing was unavailable for some donors at each locus, so association tests used only the typed subset. The study listed 170 or so TCR beta chains as associated with cytomegalovirus. Most CMV-associated TCR beta chains appeared to be HLA-restricted in a later analysis, and the HLA associations seemed to be driven largely by CMV exposure. According to a later analysis, parvovirus B19, influenza, CMV and Epstein-Barr virus appeared linked to several top co-occurrence clusters. It was suggested by the authors that the approach could potentially be generalized to other disease states and immunological phenotypes. Correlated functional status among segregating V segments might reflect linkage disequilibrium, but an unknown experimental factor could not be ruled out. In a later analysis, HLA-associated TCR beta chains showed more clonal expansion and lower generation probabilities than non-associated chains that were equally common. A later analysis associated about 16,000 TCR beta sequences with specific HLA alleles at a false discovery rate of 0.05. In a later analysis, TCR association rates were found to vary across HLA loci, with the most associated TCRs seen for DRB1 alleles and the fewest for HLA-C alleles. An association between a missense DCLRE1C variant and V-gene and J-gene trimming of TCR beta chains was found in a later genetic analysis and replicated in an independent cohort. The only immune exposure information available for the cohort was CMV serostatus. Assigning TCR associations to individual alleles was difficult when HLA alleles, especially DR and DQ, strongly co-occurred. Because counts were too low, about 15 rarely observed V segments, including chromosome 9 orphons, were left out of the earlier analysis of over 550 of the donors. Sequencing depth was assumed to be roughly uniform across donors in the presence/absence analyses, though that assumption may not hold. A cluster of highly shared sequence variants was judged likely to represent a technical artifact of the sequencing pipeline. Most TCR sequences were seen in very few donors, while some public TCRs were found in many individuals. An earlier analysis of some 590 of the donors showed that most TCR beta V segments appeared in productive rearrangements either about 87% or about 30% of the time, which broadly matched IMGT annotations. In vitro tests confirmed that a few of the cytomegalovirus-associated TCR beta chains recognize cytomegalovirus antigens. Some IMGT-functional V segments, including TRBV6-2 and TRBV6-3, could not be told apart with the 87-base-pair reads, so those segments were excluded. Compared with the approximately 670-donor mean, donors in an Asian-associated ancestry cluster had fewer N-insertions in productive TCRs, according to a later genetic analysis. Only TCR beta chains were sequenced in this cohort, and the absence of alpha or paired-chain data limited detectable features. The classifier was reported to diagnose cytomegalovirus status with high specificity and sensitivity in both the original and validation cohorts.

The library was obtained by the immunoSEQ multiplex PCR assay. For the multiplex PCR, a mixture combining 60 forward primers for TCR Vbeta segments and 13 reverse primers for TCR Jbeta segments was used. Amplification of the CDR3 region of rearranged TCR beta genes was performed with a multiplex PCR assay on genomic DNA. On the Illumina HiSeq System, the amplified TCR beta libraries were sequenced as 87-base-pair reads. The original methods were these. Across the roughly 670 repertoires, a later analysis counted some 81 million unique TCR beta chains, around 11 million of which were shared by at least two donors. Raw reads were error-corrected and collapsed into unique sequences with a nearest-neighbor algorithm that merged closely related sequences to remove PCR and sequencing errors. Alignment of CDR3 sequences to IMGT reference sequences was used to assign V, D and J gene segments. For a sequence to be retained, a match of at least six nucleotides was required to both a V gene segment and a J gene segment. Rearrangements were called productive when the CDR3 lacked stop codons and stayed in frame with V and J; all others were non-productive. Following IMGT convention, CDR3 was defined as the stretch from the second conserved V-encoded cysteine up to the conserved J-encoded phenylalanine. The earlier analysis of about 590 of the donors excluded sequences that lacked an unambiguous match to a single V gene segment. In an earlier analysis of several hundred of the donors, a V segment was called functional when productive rearrangements were above 56.7%, and segregating when the standard deviation between donors exceeded 5%. A statistical classification framework was built to diagnose cytomegalovirus status from the catalog of TCR beta chain sequences. In a later analysis, V and J genes were assigned by comparing TCR nucleotide sequences against IMGT/GENE-DB human TR gene sequences. A later analysis assigned CDR3 sequences and most-parsimonious VDJ recombination scenarios with the TCRdist pipeline. In a later analysis, each TCR beta chain was defined by its CDR3 amino acid sequence together with its V-gene family, and reads lacking a unique V-gene family were excluded. In a later analysis, fewer than 600 highly shared, low-generation-probability nucleotide sequences were removed to address suspected cross-contamination and a sequencing artifact. In a later analysis, a clonal expansion index was calculated for each public chain from normalized within-repertoire ranks of inferred template counts. In a later analysis, generation probabilities were computed with a VDJ recombination model fitted to out-of-frame rearrangements, and the resulting probabilities were checked against IGoR. A later analysis scored TCR-TCR, TCR-HLA and TCR-CMV co-occurrence with hypergeometric tests, applying a repertoire-size bias correction to TCR pairs. In a later analysis, false discovery rates were estimated by permuting HLA or CMV assignments 20 times. In a later analysis, co-occurring TCRs were grouped using DBSCAN, with TCRdist sequence similarity added in when clustering inside HLA-allele-positive subsets. Co-occurrence clustering excluded repertoires with fewer than 30,000 or more than 120,000 public chains, plus five with anomalous nucleotide sharing. TCRdb re-hosts the immuneACCESS table, in-frame sequences only. Its copies lack some clones; in the studies checked, an unresolved V gene accounts for under half of them, and the cause for the rest is not known. The V and J calls and clone size were taken over from that table, and D and trimming were inferred from the DNA. Counted in this sample were 200,000 to 250,000 clones; 77% of them appeared once. The ten largest clones represent 2.7% of the sample.

As regards this clone: There is no known antigen for this receptor. The sample holds no much larger clone one base away, and base qualities are not on file.

Compared with germline, V lacks 4 bases and J lacks 9 bases; bases without a gene match: 8. The germline V gene gives CDR1 as SGHDT and CDR2 as YYEEEE. The CDR3 contains 13 residues, cysteine and phenylalanine counted. The read is trimmed to its CDR3 DNA, 39 bases read in frame from base 1. The cohort consisted of approximately 690 healthy bone marrow donors. At the time of sampling, every cohort member was nominally healthy, though immune exposures that went unrecorded were likely present. The donor tested CMV seropositive and was one of the 289 seropositive cohort members. Each donor provided a peripheral blood sample, and peripheral blood mononuclear cells were used for TCR beta sequencing. The Qiagen DNeasy Blood Extraction Kit was used to extract genomic DNA from the blood cell samples.

The sample was PBMCs. The clonotype originates from a woman aged 55-70 years in good health and CMV-seropositive. Rearrangement joined TRBV5-6 to TRBJ2-7; TRBD1 agrees with 9 junctional bases. The nucleotide sequence reads TGTGCCAGCAGCAAGGACAGGGGTATGGCGCAGTACTTC. The resulting protein is CASSKDRGMAQYF.